This is a list of T cell receptor beta chains from one sample in a study of blood T cell repertoires in COVID-19. Here immunoSEQ multiplex PCR was the method, and the copy in TCRdb shows in-frame clones only, minus some. The table records 30,000 to 40,000 clones, more than 70% of them present only once. The sequencing input was peripheral blood. The receptors derive from a man aged 55 to 69 with active or convalescent COVID-19. Each CDR3 is given with its conserved first and last residue. A D gene is named only where the DNA matches it firmly. Rows may omit the clone size; those that give it use once, few, many or a size class.

abundance | j_gene | v_gene | len | d_gene | CDR3nt | CDR3aa
NA | TRBJ2-1 | TRBV27 | 15 | NA | TGTGCCAGCAGCCCTAGCGCCTTCTCCTACAATGAGCAGTTCTTC | CASSPSAFSYNEQFF
few | TRBJ2-5 | TRBV5-5 | 15 | TRBD2 | TGTGCCAGCAGCTCCCAGACGAGGGAGGGGGAGACCCAGTACTTC | CASSSQTREGETQYF
NA | TRBJ1-2 | TRBV30 | 15 | NA | TGTGCCTGGAGTGTCCTCTACAGGGCTGACTATGGCTACACCTTC | CAWSVLYRADYGYTF
NA | TRBJ2-1 | TRBV14 | 16 | TRBD2 | TGTGCCAGCAGCCATTCCGGGACTAGCGGAGTCAATGAGCAGTTCTTC | CASSHSGTSGVNEQFF
NA | TRBJ2-1 | TRBV5-8 | 17 | NA | TGTGCCAGCAGCCGATTAAGTCTAGCTTGGACTGTCAATGAGCAGTTCTTC | CASSRLSLAWTVNEQFF
NA | TRBJ1-1 | TRBV6-4 | 14 | NA | TGTGCCAGCAGGGCGGGGGGCGCGAACACTGAAGCTTTCTTT | CASRAGGANTEAFF
NA | TRBJ1-3 | TRBV3-1/TRBV3-2 | 14 | NA | TGTGCCAGCAGCCAAGGAACAGGCGGAAACACCATATATTTT | CASSQGTGGNTIYF
NA | TRBJ2-5 | TRBV11-2 | 15 | NA | TGTGCCAGCAGCTTAGTGCGGGGTCGATTGGAGACCCAGTACTTC | CASSLVRGRLETQYF
once | TRBJ1-2 | TRBV19 | 12 | NA | TGTGCCAGTAGTATCCAGGGTTTTGGCTACACCTTC | CASSIQGFGYTF
NA | TRBJ1-5 | TRBV6-2/TRBV6-3 | 14 | TRBD1 | TGTGCCAGCAGCGGGACAGAATTTTATCAGCCCCAGCATTTT | CASSGTEFYQPQHF
NA | TRBJ1-6 | TRBV20-1 | 15 | TRBD1 | TGCAGTGCCAGTACAGGGGCCATCAATAATTCACCCCTCCACTTT | CSASTGAINNSPLHF
NA | TRBJ2-1 | TRBV11-3 | 13 | NA | TGTGCCAGCAGCTCCCGGGGGAAAGATGAGCAGTTCTTC | CASSSRGKDEQFF
NA | TRBJ1-1 | TRBV5-1 | 15 | NA | TGCGCCAGCAGCTTGGAAAGACAGCCTAACACTGAAGCTTTCTTT | CASSLERQPNTEAFF
NA | TRBJ2-2 | TRBV27 | 13 | NA | TGTGCCAGCAGTTTTTATAGCTCCGGGGAGCTGTTTTTT | CASSFYSSGELFF
NA | TRBJ2-1 | TRBV5-5 | 15 | NA | TGTGCCAGCAGCTCTGAGTCGCCACGTTACAATGAGCAGTTCTTC | CASSSESPRYNEQFF
NA | TRBJ2-3 | TRBV2 | 14 | TRBD2 | TGTGCCAGCAGTGAAAGGCGGGGGGGCGATACGCAGTATTTT | CASSERRGGDTQYF
NA | TRBJ2-1 | TRBV28 | 21 | TRBD2 | TGTGCCAGCAGGCAGGGAATCTCGGGACTAGCGGCAAGAAGCTCCTACAATGAGCAGTTCTTC | CASRQGISGLAARSSYNEQFF
NA | TRBJ2-3 | TRBV12-2 | 16 | NA | TGTGCAAGTCGCTTGGGACTAGCGGGAACCACAGATACGCAGTATTTT | CASRLGLAGTTDTQYF
once | TRBJ1-1 | TRBV12-3/TRBV12-4 | 13 | NA | TGTGCCAGCAGTCCCCAGCCCCGGGGTGTAGCTTTCTTT | CASSPQPRGVAFF
NA | TRBJ1-3 | TRBV18 | 15 | NA | TGTGCCAGCTCAATTACAGGGAGTCACGGAAACACCATATATTTT | CASSITGSHGNTIYF
NA | TRBJ1-5 | TRBV20-1 | 14 | TRBD1 | TGCAGTGCTAGTCCGGGACAGGGCAATCAGCCCCAGCATTTT | CSASPGQGNQPQHF
once | TRBJ2-6 | TRBV6-5 | 16 | NA | TGTGCCAGCAGTTACGTACAGAGCTCTGGGGCCAACGTCCTGACTTTC | CASSYVQSSGANVLTF
NA | TRBJ1-5 | TRBV6-6 | 15 | TRBD1 | TGTGCCAGCAGTTACACACCGGGACAGGGGCAGCCCCAGCATTTT | CASSYTPGQGQPQHF
NA | TRBJ2-3 | TRBV29-1 | 13 | TRBD1 | TGCAGCGTTGGGACAGGGCCCACAGATACGCAGTATTTT | CSVGTGPTDTQYF
NA | TRBJ2-1 | TRBV5-1 | 15 | TRBD2 | TGCGCCAGCAGCTTGGCTCTAGCGGGACACAATGAGCAGTTCTTC | CASSLALAGHNEQFF
NA | TRBJ1-3 | TRBV21-1 | 19 | NA | TGTGCCAGTAATGGGGTATTTCGACAGTCGCTGCGGGAGCGAAACACCATATATTTT | CASNGVFRQSLRERNTIYF
few | TRBJ1-6 | TRBV6-6 | 14 | TRBD1 | TGTGCCAGCAGGACAGGGGGAAAGAATTCACCCCTCCACTTT | CASRTGGKNSPLHF
NA | TRBJ2-1 | TRBV5-5 | 16 | NA | TGTGCCAGCAGCGACGTAACGCAGGGCAAGAGCGATGAGCAGTTCTTC | CASSDVTQGKSDEQFF
NA | TRBJ1-2 | TRBV6-5 | 13 | NA | TGTGCCACCTTAAGAACAGAAAACTATGGCTACACCTTC | CATLRTENYGYTF
NA | TRBJ1-2 | TRBV11-3 | 13 | NA | TGTGCCAGCAGTGACAGCTATTTGGGAGGCTACACCTTC | CASSDSYLGGYTF
NA | TRBJ1-5 | TRBV28 | 19 | TRBD1 | TGTGCCAGCAGGGTTGTATCGGGACAGGGTGTTCTACGGAATCAGCCCCAGCATTTT | CASRVVSGQGVLRNQPQHF
few | TRBJ1-2 | TRBV27 | 16 | TRBD1 | TGTGCCAGCAGGCTGACAGGGGGCTGGGGTGAAAATGGCTACACCTTC | CASRLTGGWGENGYTF
NA | TRBJ2-1 | TRBV4-3 | 17 | TRBD2 | TGCGCCAGCAGCCAAGATCCCAGCGGGAGTCCCTACAATGAGCAGTTCTTC | CASSQDPSGSPYNEQFF
NA | TRBJ2-1 | TRBV7-2 | 17 | NA | TGTGCCAGCAGCCCTAGGTCTGGGTTGACTCTTTTTAATGAGCAGTTCTTC | CASSPRSGLTLFNEQFF